This note documents a single TCR beta chain sequence. No antigen is known for it. Germline V gene lookup returns CDR1 LGHNA and CDR2 YSLEER. The CDR3 has 13 amino acids. V was clipped by 8 bases and J by 3 bases, with 10 bases between them. Use of 60 Vbeta and 13 Jbeta primers characterized the PCR. Produced via immunoSEQ multiplex PCR; TCRdb's table is partial and in-frame only. The table shows 180,000 or so clones, with 65% to 85% occurring only once. These data originate in a study of cytomegalovirus exposure and HLA in healthy donors. Study at large: Caucasian-associated ancestry cluster membership applied to about four fifths of around 400 genotyped donors. Study-level findings and limits: Relative to the approximately 680-donor mean, N-insertions were reportedly fewer in an Asian-associated ancestry cluster in a later analysis. In a later analysis, TCR beta V- and J-gene trimming showed a link to a missense DCLRE1C variant. Data from an earlier analysis indicated that most TCR beta V segments were productive either about 90% or about 30% of the time.

Sequenced sample: PBMCs. This sequence originates from a boy aged 2 to 9 in good health and CMV-seronegative. The J gene is TRBJ2-2, the V gene TRBV4-3; TRBD1 might be the D (6 bases). CDR3: CASSKGDTGELFF. The CDR3 nucleotides are TGCGCCAGCTCGAAGGGGGACACCGGGGAGCTGTTTTTT.